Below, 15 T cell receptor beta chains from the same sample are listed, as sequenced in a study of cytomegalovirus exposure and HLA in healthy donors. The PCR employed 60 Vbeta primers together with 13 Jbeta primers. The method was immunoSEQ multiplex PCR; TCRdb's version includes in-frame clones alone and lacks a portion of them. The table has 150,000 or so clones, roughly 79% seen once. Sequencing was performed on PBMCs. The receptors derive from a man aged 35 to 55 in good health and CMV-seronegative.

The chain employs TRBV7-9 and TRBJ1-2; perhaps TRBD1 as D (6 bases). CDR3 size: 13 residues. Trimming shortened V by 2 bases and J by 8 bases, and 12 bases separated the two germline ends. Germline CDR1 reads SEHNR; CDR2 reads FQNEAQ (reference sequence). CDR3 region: CASSLLQGWGYTF. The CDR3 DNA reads TGTGCCAGCAGCTTATTACAGGGCTGGGGCTACACCTTC.

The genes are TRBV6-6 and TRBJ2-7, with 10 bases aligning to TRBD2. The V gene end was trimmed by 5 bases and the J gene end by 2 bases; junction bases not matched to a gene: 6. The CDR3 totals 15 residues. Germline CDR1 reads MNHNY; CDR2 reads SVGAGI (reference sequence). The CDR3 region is CASSKTSGYTYEQYF. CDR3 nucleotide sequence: TGTGCCAGCAGTAAGACTAGCGGGTACACCTACGAGCAGTACTTC.

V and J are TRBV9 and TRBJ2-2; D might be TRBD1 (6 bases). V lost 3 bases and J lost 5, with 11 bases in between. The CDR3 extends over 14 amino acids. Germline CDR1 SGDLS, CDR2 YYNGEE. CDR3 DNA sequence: TGTGCCAGCAGCGCCGGACAGAGAACCGGGGAGCTGTTTTTT. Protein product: CASSAGQRTGELFF.

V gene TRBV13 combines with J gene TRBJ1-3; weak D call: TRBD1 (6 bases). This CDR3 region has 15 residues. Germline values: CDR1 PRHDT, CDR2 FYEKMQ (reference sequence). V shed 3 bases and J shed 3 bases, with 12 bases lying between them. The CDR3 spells CASSFADSGGNTIYF. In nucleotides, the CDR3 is TGTGCCAGCAGCTTTGCGGACAGTGGTGGAAACACCATATATTTT.

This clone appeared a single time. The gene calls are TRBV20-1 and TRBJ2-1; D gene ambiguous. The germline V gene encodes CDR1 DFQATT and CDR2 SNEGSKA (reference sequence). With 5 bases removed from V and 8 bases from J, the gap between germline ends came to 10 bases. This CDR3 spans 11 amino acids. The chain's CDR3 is CSAAPVDEQFF. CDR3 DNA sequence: TGCAGTGCTGCACCGGTTGATGAGCAGTTCTTC.

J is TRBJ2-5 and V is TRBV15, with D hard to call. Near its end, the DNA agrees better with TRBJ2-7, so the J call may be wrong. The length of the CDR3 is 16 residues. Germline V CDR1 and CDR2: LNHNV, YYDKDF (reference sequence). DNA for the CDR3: TGTGCCACCAGCAGAGACCCAGGTATGAGCTCCTACGAGCAGTACTTC. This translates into CATSRDPGMSSYEQYF.

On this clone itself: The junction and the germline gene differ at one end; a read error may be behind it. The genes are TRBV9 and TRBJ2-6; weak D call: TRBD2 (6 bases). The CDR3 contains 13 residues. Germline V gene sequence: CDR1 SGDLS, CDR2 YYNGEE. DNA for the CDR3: TGTGCCAGCAGCGTTGGAGGGGCCAACGGCCTGACTTTC. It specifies CASSVGGANGLTF.

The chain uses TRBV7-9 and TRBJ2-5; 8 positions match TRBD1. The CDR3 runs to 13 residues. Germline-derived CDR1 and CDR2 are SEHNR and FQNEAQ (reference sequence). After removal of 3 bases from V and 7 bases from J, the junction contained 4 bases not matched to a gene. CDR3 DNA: TGTGCCAGCAGCTTGGACAGGGACGGGACCCAGTACTTC. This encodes CASSLDRDGTQYF. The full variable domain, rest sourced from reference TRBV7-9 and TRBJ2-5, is DTGVSQNPRHKITKRGQNVTFRCDPISEHNRLYWYRQTLGQGPEFLTYFQNEAQLEKSRLLSDRFSAERPKGSFSTLEIQRTEQGDSAMYLCASSLDRDGTQYFGPGTRLLVL.

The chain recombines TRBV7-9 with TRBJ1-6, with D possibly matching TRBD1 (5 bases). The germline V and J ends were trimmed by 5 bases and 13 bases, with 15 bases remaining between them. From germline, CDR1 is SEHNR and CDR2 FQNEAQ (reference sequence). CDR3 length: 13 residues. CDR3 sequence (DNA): TGTGCCAGCAGCCCCCAGTCCGGGGGGCCCCTCCACTTT. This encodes CASSPQSGGPLHF.

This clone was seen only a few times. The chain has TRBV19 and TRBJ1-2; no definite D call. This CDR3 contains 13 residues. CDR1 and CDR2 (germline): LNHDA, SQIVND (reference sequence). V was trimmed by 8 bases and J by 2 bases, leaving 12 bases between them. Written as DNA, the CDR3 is TGTGCCAGTCATCCCCGGGGAAACTATGGCTACACCTTC. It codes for CASHPRGNYGYTF.

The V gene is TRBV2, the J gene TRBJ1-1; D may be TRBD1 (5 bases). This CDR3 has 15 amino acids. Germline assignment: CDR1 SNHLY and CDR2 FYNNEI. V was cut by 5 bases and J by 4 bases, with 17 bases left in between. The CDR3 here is CASSSWGRAGTEAFF. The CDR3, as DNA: TGTGCCAGCAGTTCCTGGGGGAGGGCGGGCACTGAAGCTTTCTTT.

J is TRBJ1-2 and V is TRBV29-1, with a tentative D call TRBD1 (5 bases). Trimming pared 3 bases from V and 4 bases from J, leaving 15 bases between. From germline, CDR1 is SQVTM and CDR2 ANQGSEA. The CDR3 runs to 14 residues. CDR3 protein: CSVDGSTAGYGYTF. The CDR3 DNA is TGCAGCGTTGATGGATCGACAGCCGGCTATGGCTACACCTTC.

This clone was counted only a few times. The CDR3 loop is CASSEALLSSGANVLTF. The CDR3 nucleotides read TGTGCCAGCAGTGAAGCCCTCCTGAGCTCTGGGGCCAACGTCCTGACTTTC. This chain links TRBV2 with TRBJ2-6; D ambiguous. The CDR3 is 17 residues long. CDR1 SNHLY and CDR2 FYNNEI come from the germline V gene. V lost 0 bases to trimming and J lost 0 bases, with 9 bases between them.

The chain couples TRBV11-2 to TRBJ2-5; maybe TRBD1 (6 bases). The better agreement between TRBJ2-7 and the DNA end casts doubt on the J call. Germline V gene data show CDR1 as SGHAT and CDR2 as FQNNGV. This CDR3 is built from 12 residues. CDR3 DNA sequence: TGTGCCACTACATTGACAGGAAACGAGCAGTACTTC. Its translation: CATTLTGNEQYF.

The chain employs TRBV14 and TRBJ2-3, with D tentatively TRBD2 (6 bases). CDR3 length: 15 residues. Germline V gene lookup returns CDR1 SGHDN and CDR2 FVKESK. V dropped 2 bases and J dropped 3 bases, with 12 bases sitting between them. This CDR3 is CASSQFVTRTDTQYF. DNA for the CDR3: TGTGCCAGCAGCCAATTCGTGACTAGGACAGATACGCAGTATTTT.